What follows is one TCR beta chain and its context. Antigen specificity is unknown. CDR1 and CDR2 (germline): SGHNT, YYREEE (reference sequence). The V end was cut by 3 bases, the J end by 0 bases, with 12 bases between. This CDR3 is built from 15 residues. Using CD45RO/CCR7/CD25/CD127/CD95/CD27, CD4+ naive, central memory, regulatory and stem cell-like memory cells were sorted. Purity of each sorted population was above 95%. These data come from a study of beta chain features in type 1 diabetes. Overall study context: The study examined around 100 million sorted cells across all samples. Broader study findings: At VDJ recombination sites, type 1 diabetes patients had fewer insertions and more deleted nucleotides.

Every isolated RNA sample was fully reverse transcribed, so sequencing captured expressed TCRB transcripts. Some clones are missing from TCRdb's copy, which holds only in-frame ones; the method was immunoSEQ multiplex PCR. The sample lists 680,000 or so clones, around 15% seen once, with about 0.093% in the top ten. This clonotype was sampled from a man aged 18 to 29 in good health. This chain connects TRBV5-4 to TRBJ1-1, with D possibly being TRBD1 (5 bases). The specimen was naive CD4+ T cells from blood. The CDR3 protein is CASSSNRGMNTEAFF. CDR3 sequence (DNA): TGTGCCAGCAGCTCAAATAGGGGAATGAACACTGAAGCTTTCTTT.